This T cell receptor (beta chain) was captured in a study of T-cell reconstitution after alpha-beta-depleted transplantation in children. Study findings and constraints: When one year had passed after transplant, most T-cell counts and diversity came from newly produced T cells. The origin of alpha-beta T cells about two months after transplant was reportedly several hundred expanded graft clones.

The germline CDR1 and CDR2 sequences are KGHDR and SFDVKD. The CDR3 has 17 residues. Losses at the gene ends were 3 bases for V and 0 bases for J; bases not matched to a gene: 7. The authors prepared the TCRbeta library with unique molecular identifiers. Each CDR3 protein is one row after TCRdb ran MiXCR on the PCR reads. The data show around 500,000 distinct CDR3 sequences, with about 21% seen just once and less than 15% held by the top ten. A remark on this clonotype: The antigen is unknown.

The chain links TRBV24-1 to TRBJ2-3, with 8 bases fitting TRBD1. The TCR comes from a boy under two years old who had a stem cell transplant for acute myeloid leukemia, so the T cells may come from the graft donor. The specimen comprised PBMCs, mostly from graft donor cells, sampled 360 days after TCRalphabeta/CD19-depleted stem cell transplant. The CDR3 spells CATSDPGQGTSTDTQYF. The CDR3 DNA reads TGTGCCACCAGTGATCCCGGACAGGGTACTAGCACAGATACGCAGTATTTT.